This T cell receptor (beta chain) was documented in a study of T cells in tumors and immune-related adverse events. The V end lost 3 bases, the J end lost 0 bases, and 11 bases lay between the germline ends. Germline V gene sequence: CDR1 SGHTA, CDR2 FQGNSA. CDR3 length: 15 residues. This clone has only a few counts. TCRdb's table, derived via immunoSEQ multiplex PCR, lists solely in-frame clones and lacks some. The sample gives about 4,900 clones, less than 65% of which show up once; under 6% is in the top ten. Sequenced here: gut tissue, sampled from a patient treated with anti-PD-1 therapy. The receptor was derived from a female donor with metastatic renal cell carcinoma. The genes are TRBV7-2 and TRBJ1-2, with D perhaps matching TRBD1 (5 bases). CDR3 nucleotides: TGTGCCAGCAGCTTTAGCAGGGACCCTAACTATGGCTACACCTTC. Translation: CASSFSRDPNYGYTF.